The T cell receptor beta chain described here comes from a study of cytomegalovirus exposure and HLA in healthy donors. About the research overall: Among about 179 million T cells, an earlier analysis found roughly 100 million unique TCR beta sequences. The study, taken as a whole, reports: Associated with cytomegalovirus, according to the listing, were 150 to 200 TCR beta chains. Exclusion as indistinguishable affected some V segments, including TRBV6-2 and TRBV6-3.

13 Jbeta primers and 60 Vbeta primers were used for the PCR. Measured with immunoSEQ multiplex PCR; TCRdb has only the in-frame clones, and not every one. The table records roughly 140,000 clones, roughly 80% of them present only once. Note on this clone: Its antigen is unknown.

Trimming took 4 bases from V and 4 from J, leaving 7 bases between them. The CDR3 spans 12 residues. Germline V gives CDR1 PRHDT, CDR2 FYEKMQ (reference sequence). Material: PBMCs. The chain employs TRBV13 and TRBJ1-2; D is undetermined. This TCR derives from a man aged 40-49 years in good health and CMV-seropositive. DNA for the CDR3: TGTGCCAGCAGCTCCAGATTCTATGGCTACACCTTC. Amino acid sequence: CASSSRFYGYTF.